Below, 20 T cell receptor beta chains from the same sample are listed, as sequenced in a study of blood T cell repertoires in COVID-19. The protocol was immunoSEQ multiplex PCR, while the TCRdb copy is restricted to in-frame clones and leaves out a portion. The repertoire has a few hundred thousand clones, roughly 84% of them found once; the top ten carry just over 6.5%. The material sequenced was PBMCs or T cells enriched from blood (not recorded which). These TCRs come from a woman in her fifties or sixties who had been exposed to COVID-19.

The chain carries TRBV6-5 and TRBJ1-1, with D unclear. Trimming cost V 6 bases and J 5 bases, with 10 bases left between them. The germline gives CDR1 MNHEY, CDR2 SVGAGI. The CDR3 runs to 12 residues. The CDR3 protein is CASSLPRTEAFF. CDR3 in DNA: TGTGCCAGCAGCCTCCCTAGGACTGAAGCTTTCTTT.

This clone appeared once. This rearrangement joins TRBV24-1 to TRBJ2-3; 12 bases line up with TRBD2. After removal of 2 bases from V and 7 bases from J, the junction contained 3 bases not matched to a gene. The CDR3 consists of 15 residues. The germline CDR1 and CDR2 sequences are KGHDR and SFDVKD. CDR3 sequence reads: CATSDSTSGGYTQYF. As DNA, the CDR3 is TGTGCCACCAGTGATTCGACTAGCGGGGGATATACGCAGTATTTT.

V is TRBV3-1 (or the pseudogene TRBV3-2) and J is TRBJ1-1; 8 bases are a match to TRBD1. The germline V gene has CDR1 LGHDT and CDR2 YNNKEL (reference sequence). J gave up 2 bases and V 3 bases, and 5 bases lay outside the gene matches. The CDR3 consists of 15 residues. The CDR3 is CASSQSRGRNTEAFF. The DNA for the CDR3 is TGTGCCAGCAGCCAGTCCAGGGGGCGAAACACTGAAGCTTTCTTT.

This clone occurred a few times. The V and J genes are TRBV10-3 and TRBJ2-4, with TRBD2 matching 11 bases. V trimming: 0 bases; J trimming: 0 bases; junction bases outside the gene matches: 1. CDR1 and CDR2 from the germline V gene are ENHRY and SYGVKD. This CDR3 is built from 17 residues. The DNA of the CDR3 is TGTGCCATCAGTGAGTCGCTAGCGGGGGGAGCCAAAAACATTCAGTACTTC. Amino acids: CAISESLAGGAKNIQYF.

The CDR3 DNA reads TGTGCCAGCAGCGTAGAACTAGCGGGGGGCGAGCAGTACTTC. Translating gives CASSVELAGGEQYF. The chain carries TRBV9 and TRBJ2-7, with TRBD2 identical over 12 bases. Germline lookup yields CDR1 SGDLS and CDR2 YYNGEE. There are 14 residues in the CDR3. The J segment lost 6 bases and the V segment lost 0 bases, leaving 1 base of the junction unmatched. Supplemented by reference TRBV9 and TRBJ2-7, the full variable domain reads DSGVTQTPKHLITATGQRVTLRCSPRSGDLSVYWYQQSLDQGLQFLIQYYNGEERAKGNILERFSAQQFPDLHSELNLSSLELGDSALYFCASSVELAGGEQYFGPGTRLTVT.

The genes are TRBV28 and TRBJ2-1, with 7 bases fitting TRBD1. V lost 2 bases and J lost 6; bases outside the gene matches: 4. In germline, CDR1 is MDHEN, CDR2 SYDVKM. There are 14 residues in the CDR3. Here the CDR3 DNA reads TGTGCCAGCAGTTTACGGACAGGAGGCAATGAGCAGTTCTTC. Protein: CASSLRTGGNEQFF.

V gene TRBV18 combines with J gene TRBJ2-7; D perhaps matches TRBD2 (5 bases). Trimming shortened V by 5 bases and J by 7 bases, and 21 bases separated the two germline ends. This CDR3 comprises 15 residues. Germline CDR1 KGHSH, CDR2 LQKENI. The CDR3 DNA sequence: TGTGCCAGCTCATACGGTGATACGGGGTCGGGGGAGCAGTACTTC. Its protein is CASSYGDTGSGEQYF.

The CDR3 region has the DNA TGTGCCAGCTCCCAAACCACGGGACAGAGCTCCTACGAGCAGTACTTC. Protein sequence: CASSQTTGQSSYEQYF. This chain connects TRBV18 to TRBJ2-7, with 7 positions matching TRBD1. Germline trimming cut 6 bases from V and 0 bases from J; bases unmatched to any gene: 11. CDR3 size: 16 residues. Germline assignment: CDR1 KGHSH and CDR2 LQKENI.

The chain joins TRBV7-9 to TRBJ2-7, with TRBD2 matching over 8 bases. This CDR3 region has 17 residues. Trimming removed 3 bases from V and 2 bases from J; junction bases left unmatched: 12. Germline V gene data show CDR1 as SEHNR and CDR2 as FQNEAQ (reference sequence). This CDR3 is CASSFRGSGVDPYEQYF. In nucleotides, the CDR3 is TGTGCCAGCAGCTTCCGAGGTAGCGGGGTGGACCCCTACGAGCAGTACTTC.

The CDR3 nucleotides read TGTGCCAGCAGCGTATTTGGACGGGGACTCCAAGAGACCCAGTACTTC. This gives the protein CASSVFGRGLQETQYF. The chain couples TRBV9 to TRBJ2-5; D possibly corresponds to TRBD2 (6 bases). Trimming cost V 1 base and J 1 base, with 14 bases left between them. Per the germline V gene, CDR1 is SGDLS and CDR2 is YYNGEE. This CDR3 has 16 amino acids.

The V and J genes are TRBV6-6 and TRBJ1-6, with unresolved D. The CDR3 is 15 amino acids. The germline V and J ends were trimmed by 6 bases and 7 bases, with 16 bases remaining between them. Germline loops: CDR1 MNHNY, CDR2 SVGAGI (reference sequence). CDR3 nucleotides: TGTGCCAGCAGGATAGACACCCGAGGGAATTCACCCCTCCACTTT. Translated: CASRIDTRGNSPLHF.

CDR3 protein: CATSRVTSGGTDTQYF. The CDR3, as DNA: TGTGCCACCAGCAGAGTCACTAGCGGGGGCACAGATACGCAGTATTTT. This chain links TRBV15 with TRBJ2-3, with TRBD2 identical over 10 bases. Germline CDR1 is LNHNV and CDR2 is YYDKDF (reference sequence). CDR3 length: 16 amino acids. V shed 1 base, J shed 1 base, and the junction held 2 bases outside the gene matches.

The chain couples TRBV18 to TRBJ2-5; 12 nucleotides match TRBD2. CDR1 is KGHSH and CDR2 is LQKENI in the germline V gene. The trim removed 5 bases at V and 4 bases at J, leaving 5 bases unmatched. The CDR3 is 15 residues long. The CDR3 here is CASSASGGAGETQYF. For the CDR3, the DNA is TGTGCCAGCTCAGCTAGCGGGGGGGCCGGAGAGACCCAGTACTTC.

V is TRBV3-1 (or the pseudogene TRBV3-2) and J is TRBJ1-1; D unresolved. The CDR3 has 14 residues. CDR1 and CDR2 from the germline V gene are LGHDT and YNNKEL (reference sequence). V was trimmed by 3 bases and J by 0 bases, leaving 8 bases between them. CDR3 DNA sequence: TGTGCCAGCAGCCAGCTATTGGTGAACACTGAAGCTTTCTTT. Translating gives CASSQLLVNTEAFF.

The genes are TRBV12-3 or TRBV12-4 and TRBJ2-2; the D gene is possibly TRBD2 (5 bases). With 6 bases removed from V and 5 bases from J, the gap between germline ends came to 10 bases. The CDR3 runs 13 residues. CDR3 bases: TGTGCCAGCAGGCTGCGGGCGACCGGGGAGCTGTTTTTT. This encodes CASRLRATGELFF.

The J gene is TRBJ1-2, the V gene TRBV6-6, with unresolved D. The CDR3 totals 12 residues. V was shortened by 3 bases and J by 8 bases, with 10 bases between the two germline ends. In germline, CDR1 is MNHNY, CDR2 SVGAGI (reference sequence). The CDR3 is CASSYGGEGYTF. The CDR3 region has the DNA TGTGCCAGCAGTTATGGAGGAGAGGGCTACACCTTC.

The chain links TRBV6-2 or TRBV6-3 to TRBJ2-2; tentative D call: TRBD2 (5 bases). This CDR3 comprises 17 residues. Trimming shortened V by 5 bases and J by 6 bases, and 22 bases separated the two germline ends. Germline CDR1 is MNHEY and CDR2 is SVGEGT. The CDR3, as DNA: TGTGCCAGCAGTCTCCGGTCACCGGGGTTTGATCCCGGGGAGCTGTTTTTT. Translating gives CASSLRSPGFDPGELFF.

The V call is TRBV12-3 or TRBV12-4, the J call TRBJ1-5; D possibly corresponds to TRBD1 (6 bases). The V gene lost 6 bases and the J gene lost 4 bases, with 10 bases spanning the gap. The CDR3 covers 13 residues. The CDR3 is CASSITGNQPQHF. The CDR3 DNA reads as TGTGCCAGCAGCATCACAGGGAATCAGCCCCAGCATTTT.

This chain uses TRBV3-1 (or the pseudogene TRBV3-2) with TRBJ1-2, with 7 nucleotides matching TRBD1. Trimming took 5 bases from V and 5 from J; bases not matched to a gene: 5. This CDR3 has 13 residues. CDR1 is LGHDT, CDR2 YNNKEL, per germline (reference sequence). The CDR3 DNA is TGTGCCAGCAGCGGAACAGGGGTTTATGGCTACACCTTC. Translation: CASSGTGVYGYTF.

V is TRBV19 and J is TRBJ2-2; D not certain. The CDR3 is 16 amino acids. The germline V and J ends were trimmed by 6 bases and 0 bases, with 14 bases remaining between them. Germline CDR1 is LNHDA and CDR2 is SQIVND (reference sequence). CDR3 protein: CASSSDLLTNTGELFF. The CDR3 region has the DNA TGTGCCAGTAGCTCTGACTTACTTACGAACACCGGGGAGCTGTTTTTT.